This T cell receptor beta chain is drawn from a study of T cell responses to AZD1222 COVID-19 vaccine. The overall study: Samples with a second dose at about 4 or about 12 weeks were pooled together.

With regard to this clone: Its antigen is as yet unknown.

The J segment lost 8 bases and the V segment lost 4 bases, leaving 12 bases of the junction unmatched. The CDR3 is made up of 16 amino acids. From germline, CDR1 is KGHDR and CDR2 SFDVKD. Method: immunoSEQ multiplex PCR; TCRdb's copy keeps in-frame clones and lacks some. The sample carries more than 140,000 clones, more than 80% recorded once. Study-wide results and caveats: Baseline seropositives among AZD1222 recipients totaled only six or seven. None of the repertoires were sampled until the peak T cell response had passed.

Sequenced material: peripheral blood, taken on day 0 of AZD1222 vaccination. The V gene is TRBV24-1, the J gene TRBJ2-1; TRBD1 aligns across 8 bases. The receptor comes from an adult in good health. CDR3 in DNA: TGTGCCACCAGTGAAGGAAGGGCAGGGGGCAAAGATGAGCAGTTCTTC. This sequence encodes CATSEGRAGGKDEQFF.